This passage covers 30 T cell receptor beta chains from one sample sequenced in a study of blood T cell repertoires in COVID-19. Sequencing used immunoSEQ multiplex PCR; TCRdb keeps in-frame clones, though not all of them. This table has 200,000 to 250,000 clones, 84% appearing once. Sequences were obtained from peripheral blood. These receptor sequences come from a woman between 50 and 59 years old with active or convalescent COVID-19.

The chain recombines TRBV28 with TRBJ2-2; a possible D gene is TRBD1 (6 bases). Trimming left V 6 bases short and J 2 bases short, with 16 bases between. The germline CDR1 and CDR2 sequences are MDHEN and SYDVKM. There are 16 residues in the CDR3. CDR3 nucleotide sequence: TGTGCCAGCAGGCTACAGGGCGCCACTAACACCGGGGAGCTGTTTTTT. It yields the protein CASRLQGATNTGELFF.

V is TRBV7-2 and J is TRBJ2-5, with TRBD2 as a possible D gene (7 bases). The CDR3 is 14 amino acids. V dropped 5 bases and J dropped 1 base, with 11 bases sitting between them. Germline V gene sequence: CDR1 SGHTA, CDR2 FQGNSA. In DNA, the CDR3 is TGTGCCAGCAGCCTGGGGGGGGCCCAAGAGACCCAGTACTTC. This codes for CASSLGGAQETQYF.

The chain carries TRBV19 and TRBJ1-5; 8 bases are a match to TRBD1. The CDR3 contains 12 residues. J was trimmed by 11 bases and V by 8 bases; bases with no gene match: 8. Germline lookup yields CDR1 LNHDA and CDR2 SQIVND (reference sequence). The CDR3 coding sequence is TGTGCCAGTGGACAGGGTGTCTCGGCCCAGCATTTT. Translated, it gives CASGQGVSAQHF.

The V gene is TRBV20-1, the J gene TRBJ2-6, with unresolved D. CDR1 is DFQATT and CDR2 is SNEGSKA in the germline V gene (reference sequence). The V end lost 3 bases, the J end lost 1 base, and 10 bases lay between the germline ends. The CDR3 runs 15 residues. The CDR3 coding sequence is TGCAGTGCTAGTCCTCGTAATTCTGGGGCCAACGTCCTGACTTTC. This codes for CSASPRNSGANVLTF.

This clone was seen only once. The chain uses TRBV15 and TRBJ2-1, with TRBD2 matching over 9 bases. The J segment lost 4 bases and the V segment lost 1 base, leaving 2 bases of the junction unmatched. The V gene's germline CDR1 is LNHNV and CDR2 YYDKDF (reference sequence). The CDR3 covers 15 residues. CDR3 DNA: TGTGCCACCAGCAGAGCTAGCGGGACTTACAATGAGCAGTTCTTC. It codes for CATSRASGTYNEQFF.

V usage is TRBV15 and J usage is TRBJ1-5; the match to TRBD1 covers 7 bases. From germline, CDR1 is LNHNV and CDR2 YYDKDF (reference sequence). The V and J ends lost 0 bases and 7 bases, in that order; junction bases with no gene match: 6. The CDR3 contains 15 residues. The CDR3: CATSRDRGVGQPQHF. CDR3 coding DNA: TGTGCCACCAGCAGAGACAGGGGGGTAGGACAGCCCCAGCATTTT.

CDR3 protein: CAGKQGLNTEAFF. The CDR3 DNA is TGTGCCGGAAAACAGGGGTTGAACACTGAAGCTTTCTTT. This sequence joins TRBV11-2 and TRBJ1-1, with 7 bases identical to TRBD1. CDR1 SGHAT and CDR2 FQNNGV come from the germline V gene. CDR3 length: 13 residues. Trimming at V came to 11 bases and at J to 0 bases, leaving 6 bases not matched to a gene.

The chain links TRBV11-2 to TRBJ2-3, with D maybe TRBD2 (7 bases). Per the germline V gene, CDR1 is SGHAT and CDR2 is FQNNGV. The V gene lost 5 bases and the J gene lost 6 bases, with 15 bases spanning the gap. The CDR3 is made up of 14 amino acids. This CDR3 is CASSQGGVQDTQYF. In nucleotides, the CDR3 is TGTGCCAGCAGCCAAGGGGGGGTCCAGGATACGCAGTATTTT.

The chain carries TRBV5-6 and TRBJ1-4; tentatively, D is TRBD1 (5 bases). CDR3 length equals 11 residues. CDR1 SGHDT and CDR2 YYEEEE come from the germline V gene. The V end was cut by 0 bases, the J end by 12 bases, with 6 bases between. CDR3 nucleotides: TGTGCCAGCAGCTTGGAAGGGGAACTGTTTTTT. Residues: CASSLEGELFF.

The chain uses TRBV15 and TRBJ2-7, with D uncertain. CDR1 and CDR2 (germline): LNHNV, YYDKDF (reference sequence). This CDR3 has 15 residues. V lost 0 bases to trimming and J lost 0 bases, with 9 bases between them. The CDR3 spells CATSREAFSSYEQYV. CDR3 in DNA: TGTGCCACCAGCAGAGAAGCCTTTTCCTCCTACGAGCAGTACGTC.

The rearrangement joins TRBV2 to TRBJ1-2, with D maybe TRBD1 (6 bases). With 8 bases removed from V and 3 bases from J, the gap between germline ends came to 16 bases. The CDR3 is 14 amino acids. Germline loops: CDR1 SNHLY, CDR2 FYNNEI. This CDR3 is CASHTGTRYYGYTF. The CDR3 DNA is TGTGCCAGCCATACAGGGACCCGTTACTATGGCTACACCTTC.

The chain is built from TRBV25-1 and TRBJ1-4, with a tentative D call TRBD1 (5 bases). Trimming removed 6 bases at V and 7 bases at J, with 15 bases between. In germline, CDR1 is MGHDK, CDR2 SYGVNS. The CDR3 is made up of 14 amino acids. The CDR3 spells CASRDVGRGEKLFF. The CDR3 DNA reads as TGTGCCAGCAGGGATGTGGGGAGGGGTGAAAAACTGTTTTTT.

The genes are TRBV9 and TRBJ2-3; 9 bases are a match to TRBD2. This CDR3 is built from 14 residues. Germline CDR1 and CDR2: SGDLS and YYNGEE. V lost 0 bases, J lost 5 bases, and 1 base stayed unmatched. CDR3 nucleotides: TGTGCCAGCAGCGTAGGGACTAGCGAAGATACGCAGTATTTT. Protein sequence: CASSVGTSEDTQYF.

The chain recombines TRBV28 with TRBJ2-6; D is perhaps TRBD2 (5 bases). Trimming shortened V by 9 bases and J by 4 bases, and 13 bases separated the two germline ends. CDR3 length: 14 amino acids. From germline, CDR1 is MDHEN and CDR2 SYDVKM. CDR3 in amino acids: CASSVTGGANVLTF. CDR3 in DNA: TGTGCCAGTTCGGTAACGGGGGGGGCCAACGTCCTGACTTTC.

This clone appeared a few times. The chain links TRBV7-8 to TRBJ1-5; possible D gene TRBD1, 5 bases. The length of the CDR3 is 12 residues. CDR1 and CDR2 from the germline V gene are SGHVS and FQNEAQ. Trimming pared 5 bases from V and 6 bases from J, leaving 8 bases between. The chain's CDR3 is CASSITGQPQHF. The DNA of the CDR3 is TGTGCCAGCAGCATCACAGGTCAGCCCCAGCATTTT.

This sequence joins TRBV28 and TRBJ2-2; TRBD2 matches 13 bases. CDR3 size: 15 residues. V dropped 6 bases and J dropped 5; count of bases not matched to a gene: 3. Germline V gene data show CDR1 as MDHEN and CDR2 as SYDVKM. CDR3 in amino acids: CASRSTSGGTGELFF. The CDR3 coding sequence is TGTGCCAGCAGGTCGACTAGCGGGGGGACCGGGGAGCTGTTTTTT. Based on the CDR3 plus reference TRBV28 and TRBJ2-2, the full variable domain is DVKVTQSSRYLVKRTGEKVFLECVQDMDHENMFWYRQDPGLGLRLIYFSYDVKMKEKGDIPEGYSVSREKKERFSLILESASTNQTSMYLCASRSTSGGTGELFFGEGSRLTVL.

In DNA form, the CDR3 reads TGTGCCAGCAGCGTAGCAGGCAGGACTACTGAGGGCTACACCTTC. This encodes CASSVAGRTTEGYTF. V and J are TRBV9 and TRBJ1-2; no reliable D call. The germline gives CDR1 SGDLS, CDR2 YYNGEE. The V end was cut by 0 bases, the J end by 8 bases, with 17 bases between. The CDR3 has 15 amino acids.

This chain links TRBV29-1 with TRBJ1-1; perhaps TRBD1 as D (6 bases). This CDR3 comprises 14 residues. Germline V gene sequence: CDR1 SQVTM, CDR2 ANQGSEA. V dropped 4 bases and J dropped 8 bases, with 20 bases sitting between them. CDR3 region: CSVVPDRSFGEAFF. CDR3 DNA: TGCAGCGTTGTTCCCGACAGGAGTTTCGGGGAAGCTTTCTTT.

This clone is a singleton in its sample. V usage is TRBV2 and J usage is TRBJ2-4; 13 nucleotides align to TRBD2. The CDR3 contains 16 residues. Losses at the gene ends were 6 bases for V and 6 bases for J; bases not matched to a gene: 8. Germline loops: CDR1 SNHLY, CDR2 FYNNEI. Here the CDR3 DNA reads TGTGCCAGCAGCCAACTAGCGGGAGGGCCCGGAAACATTCAGTACTTC. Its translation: CASSQLAGGPGNIQYF.

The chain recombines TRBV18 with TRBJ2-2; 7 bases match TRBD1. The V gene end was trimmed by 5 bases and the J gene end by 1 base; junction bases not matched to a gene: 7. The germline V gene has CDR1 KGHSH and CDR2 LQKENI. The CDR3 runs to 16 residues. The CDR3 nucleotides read TGTGCCAGCTCAAAAAGGGGGACAGTGAACACCGGGGAGCTGTTTTTT. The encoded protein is CASSKRGTVNTGELFF.

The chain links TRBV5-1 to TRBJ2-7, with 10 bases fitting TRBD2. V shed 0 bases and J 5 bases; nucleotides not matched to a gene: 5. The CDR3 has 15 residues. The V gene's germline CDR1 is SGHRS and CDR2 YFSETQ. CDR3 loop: CASSLAAGGPNEQYF. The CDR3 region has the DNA TGCGCCAGCAGCTTGGCAGCGGGAGGGCCGAACGAGCAGTACTTC.

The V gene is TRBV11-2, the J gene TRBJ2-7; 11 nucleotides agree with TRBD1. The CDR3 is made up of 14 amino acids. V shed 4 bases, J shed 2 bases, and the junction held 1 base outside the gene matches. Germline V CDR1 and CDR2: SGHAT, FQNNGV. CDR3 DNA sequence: TGTGCCAGCAGCTGGGACAGGGGGACCTACGAGCAGTACGTC. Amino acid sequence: CASSWDRGTYEQYV.

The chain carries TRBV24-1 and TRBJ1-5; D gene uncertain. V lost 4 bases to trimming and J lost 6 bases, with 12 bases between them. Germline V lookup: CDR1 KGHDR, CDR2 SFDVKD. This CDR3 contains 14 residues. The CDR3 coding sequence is TGTGCCACCAGTGAAGGGAGGACGTCTCAGCCCCAGCATTTT. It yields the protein CATSEGRTSQPQHF.

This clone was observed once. DNA of the CDR3: TGTGCTAGTGGTGGAGGGCTCAGCATTAGTCAGCCCCAGCATTTT. Its protein product is CASGGGLSISQPQHF. The V gene is TRBV12-5, the J gene TRBJ1-5; D gene ambiguous. Germline V gene data show CDR1 as LGHNT and CDR2 as FRNRAP. CDR3 size: 15 residues. Trimming cost V 5 bases and J 6 bases, with 17 bases left between them.

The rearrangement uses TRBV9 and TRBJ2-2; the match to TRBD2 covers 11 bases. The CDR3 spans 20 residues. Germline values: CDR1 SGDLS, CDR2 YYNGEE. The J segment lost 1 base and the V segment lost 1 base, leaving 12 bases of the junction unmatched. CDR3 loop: CASSVRGGTSGSWNTGELFF. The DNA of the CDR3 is TGTGCCAGCAGCGTAAGGGGGGGTACTAGCGGGAGCTGGAACACCGGGGAGCTGTTTTTT.

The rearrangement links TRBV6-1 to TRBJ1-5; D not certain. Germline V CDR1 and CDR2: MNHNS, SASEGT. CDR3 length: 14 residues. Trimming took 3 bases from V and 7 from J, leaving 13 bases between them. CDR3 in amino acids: CASSETWSGQPQHF. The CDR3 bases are TGTGCCAGCAGTGAGACGTGGAGTGGGCAGCCCCAGCATTTT.

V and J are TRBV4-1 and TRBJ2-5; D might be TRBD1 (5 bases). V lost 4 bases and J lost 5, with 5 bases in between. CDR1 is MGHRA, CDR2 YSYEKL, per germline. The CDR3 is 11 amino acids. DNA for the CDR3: TGCGCCAGCAGCCCAGGGGAGACCCAGTACTTC. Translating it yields CASSPGETQYF.

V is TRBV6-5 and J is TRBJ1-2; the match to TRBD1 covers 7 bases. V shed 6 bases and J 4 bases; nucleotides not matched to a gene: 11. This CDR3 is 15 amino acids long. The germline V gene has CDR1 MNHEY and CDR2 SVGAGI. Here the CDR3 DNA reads TGTGCCAGCAGCCGCGACAGGGCCCTCTCCTATGGCTACACCTTC. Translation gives CASSRDRALSYGYTF.

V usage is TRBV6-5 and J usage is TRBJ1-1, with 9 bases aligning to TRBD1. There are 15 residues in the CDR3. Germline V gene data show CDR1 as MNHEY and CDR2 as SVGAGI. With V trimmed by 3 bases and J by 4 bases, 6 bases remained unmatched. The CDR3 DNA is TGTGCCAGCAGTTATCTCGGGACAGGGATCACTGAAGCTTTCTTT. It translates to CASSYLGTGITEAFF.

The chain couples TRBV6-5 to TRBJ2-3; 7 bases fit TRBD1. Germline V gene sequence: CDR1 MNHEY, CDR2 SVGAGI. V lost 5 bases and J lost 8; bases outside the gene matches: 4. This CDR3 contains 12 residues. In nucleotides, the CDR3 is TGTGCCAGCAGTCAAAACAGGGGTACGCAGTATTTT. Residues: CASSQNRGTQYF.